This T cell receptor (beta chain) was documented in a study of identifying expanded T cells in peripheral blood. Findings of the study overall: Differentially abundant clones: 0.95 to 1.5 between replicates, around 17 at two to three weeks, 19 at four.

Profiling relied on immunoSEQ multiplex PCR, and the TCRdb table lists in-frame clones only, not all of them. Seen here are approximately 75,000 clones, roughly nine tenths observed once, and the top ten hold around 3%. CDR3 size: 16 residues. Unmatched junction bases numbered 7, after V lost 5 bases and J lost 2 bases. The germline gives CDR1 SEHNR, CDR2 FQNEAQ (reference sequence). With regard to this clone: What it binds is not known.

The chain carries TRBV7-9 and TRBJ2-3; 10 nucleotides agree with TRBD1. Sequenced: blood. The receptor was derived from a person aged 18 to 70 in good health. The CDR3, as DNA: TGTGCCAGCAGCCCGAGGGACAGGGGTTCCACAGATACGCAGTATTTT. It encodes CASSPRDRGSTDTQYF. The complete variable domain, with remaining parts taken from reference TRBV7-9 and TRBJ2-3, reads DTGVSQNPRHKITKRGQNVTFRCDPISEHNRLYWYRQTLGQGPEFLTYFQNEAQLEKSRLLSDRFSAERPKGSFSTLEIQRTEQGDSAMYLCASSPRDRGSTDTQYFGPGTRLTVL.